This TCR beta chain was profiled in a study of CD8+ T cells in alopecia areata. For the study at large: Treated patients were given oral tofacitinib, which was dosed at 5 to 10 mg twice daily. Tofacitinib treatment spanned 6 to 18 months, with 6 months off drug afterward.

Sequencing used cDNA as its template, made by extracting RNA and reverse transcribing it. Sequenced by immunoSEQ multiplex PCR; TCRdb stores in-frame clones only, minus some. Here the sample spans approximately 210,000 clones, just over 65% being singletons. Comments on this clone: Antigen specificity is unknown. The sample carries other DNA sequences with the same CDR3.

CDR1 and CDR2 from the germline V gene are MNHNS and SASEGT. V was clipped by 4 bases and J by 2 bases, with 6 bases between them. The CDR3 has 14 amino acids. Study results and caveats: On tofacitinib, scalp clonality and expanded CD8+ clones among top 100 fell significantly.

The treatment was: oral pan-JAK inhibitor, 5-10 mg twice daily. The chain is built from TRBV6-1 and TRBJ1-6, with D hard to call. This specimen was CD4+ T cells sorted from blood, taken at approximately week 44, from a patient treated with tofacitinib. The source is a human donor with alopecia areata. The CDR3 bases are TGTGCCAGCAGTGCTGGACCCTATAATTCACCCCTCCACTTT. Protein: CASSAGPYNSPLHF.